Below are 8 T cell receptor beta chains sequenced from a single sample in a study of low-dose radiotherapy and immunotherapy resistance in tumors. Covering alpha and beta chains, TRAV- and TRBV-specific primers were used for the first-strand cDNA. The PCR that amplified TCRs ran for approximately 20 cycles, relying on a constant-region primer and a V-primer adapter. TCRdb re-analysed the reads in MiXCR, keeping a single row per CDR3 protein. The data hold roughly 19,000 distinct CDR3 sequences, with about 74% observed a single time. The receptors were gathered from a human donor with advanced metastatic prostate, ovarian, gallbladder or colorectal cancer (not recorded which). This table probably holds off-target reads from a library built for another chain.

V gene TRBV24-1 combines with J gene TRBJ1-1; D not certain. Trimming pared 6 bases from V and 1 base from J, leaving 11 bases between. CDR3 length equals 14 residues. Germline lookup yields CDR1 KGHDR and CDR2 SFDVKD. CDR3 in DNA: TGTGCCACCAGTTCATCACTCCCGAACACTGAAGCTTTCTTT. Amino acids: CATSSSLPNTEAFF.

The chain's CDR3 is CASTLTGGYEQYF. The CDR3 nucleotides read TGTGCCAGCACCCTGACAGGGGGCTACGAGCAGTACTTC. The J gene is TRBJ2-7, the V gene TRBV5-5; 9 positions match TRBD1. The J segment lost 3 bases and the V segment lost 6 bases, leaving 4 bases of the junction unmatched. The CDR3 loop spans 13 amino acids. Germline V gene lookup returns CDR1 SGHKS and CDR2 YYEKEE (reference sequence).

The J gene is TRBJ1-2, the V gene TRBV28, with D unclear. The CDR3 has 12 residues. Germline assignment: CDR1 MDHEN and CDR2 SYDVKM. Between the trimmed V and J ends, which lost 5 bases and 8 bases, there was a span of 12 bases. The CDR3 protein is CASSPPGGGYTF. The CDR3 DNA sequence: TGTGCCAGCAGTCCCCCGGGAGGGGGCTACACCTTC.

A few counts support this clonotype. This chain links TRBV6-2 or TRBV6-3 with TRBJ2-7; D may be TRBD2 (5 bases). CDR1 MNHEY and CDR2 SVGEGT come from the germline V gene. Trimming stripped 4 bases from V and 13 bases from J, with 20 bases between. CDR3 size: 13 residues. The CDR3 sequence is CASSLSGKTEDYF. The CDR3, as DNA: TGTGCCAGCAGTTTGTCTGGGAAGACGGAGGACTACTTC.

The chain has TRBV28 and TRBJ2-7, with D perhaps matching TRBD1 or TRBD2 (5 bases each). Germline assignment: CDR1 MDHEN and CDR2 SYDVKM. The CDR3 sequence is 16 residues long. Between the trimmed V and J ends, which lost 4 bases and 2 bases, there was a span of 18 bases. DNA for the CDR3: TGTGCCAGCAGTTCTCTCGGGGCAGGCACCCCCTACGAGCAGTACTTC. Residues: CASSSLGAGTPYEQYF.

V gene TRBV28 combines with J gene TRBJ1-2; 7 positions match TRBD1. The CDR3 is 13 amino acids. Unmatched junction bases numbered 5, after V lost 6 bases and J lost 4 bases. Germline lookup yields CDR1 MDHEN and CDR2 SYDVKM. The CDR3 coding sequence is TGTGCCAGCAGCCGGGGACAGAGCTATGGCTACACCTTC. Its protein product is CASSRGQSYGYTF.

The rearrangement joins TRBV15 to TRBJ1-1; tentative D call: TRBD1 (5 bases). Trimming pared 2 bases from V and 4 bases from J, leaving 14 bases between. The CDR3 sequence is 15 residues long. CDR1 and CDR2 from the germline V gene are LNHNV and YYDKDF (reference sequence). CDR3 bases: TGTGCCACCAGCAGACCTGGGGGGGGAGGCACTGAAGCTTTCTTT. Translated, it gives CATSRPGGGGTEAFF.

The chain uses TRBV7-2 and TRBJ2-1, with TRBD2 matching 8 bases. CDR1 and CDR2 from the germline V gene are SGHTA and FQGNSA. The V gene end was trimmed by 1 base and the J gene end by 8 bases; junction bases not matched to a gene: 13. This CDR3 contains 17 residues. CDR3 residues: CASSLVGTSTFGDEQFF. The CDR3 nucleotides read TGTGCCAGCAGCTTAGTCGGGACTAGTACCTTTGGCGATGAGCAGTTCTTC.